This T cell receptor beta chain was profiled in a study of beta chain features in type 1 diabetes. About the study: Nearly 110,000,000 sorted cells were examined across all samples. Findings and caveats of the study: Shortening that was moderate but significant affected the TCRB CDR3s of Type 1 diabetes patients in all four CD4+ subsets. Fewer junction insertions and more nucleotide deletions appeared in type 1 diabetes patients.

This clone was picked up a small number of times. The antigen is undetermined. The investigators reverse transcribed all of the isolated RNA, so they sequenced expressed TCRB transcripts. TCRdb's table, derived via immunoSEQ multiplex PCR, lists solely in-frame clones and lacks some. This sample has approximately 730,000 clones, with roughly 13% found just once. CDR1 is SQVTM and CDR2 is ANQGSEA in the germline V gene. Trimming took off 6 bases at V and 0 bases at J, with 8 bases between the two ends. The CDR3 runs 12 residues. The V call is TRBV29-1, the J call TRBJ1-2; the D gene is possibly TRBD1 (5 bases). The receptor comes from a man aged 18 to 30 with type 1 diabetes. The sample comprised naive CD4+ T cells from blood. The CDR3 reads CSVMTANYGYTF. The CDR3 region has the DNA TGCAGCGTCATGACAGCTAACTATGGCTACACCTTC.